Described below is a single T cell receptor (beta chain) sequence and its context. The sample belongs to a study of blood T cell repertoires in COVID-19. The wider study: Researchers got acute and convalescent COVID-19 samples from the United States, Italy and Spain. The analysed material was cDNA or gDNA that came from T cells, B-cell-depleted T cells, or PBMCs.

Authors' analysis steps: Nucleated cell counts were estimated from reference gene primer amplification. Sequencing was performed with immunoSEQ multiplex PCR; in TCRdb, only in-frame clones are kept and a portion is missing. That table furnishes V, J and clone size, whereas the DNA furnished D and trimming. The repertoire holds 160,000 or so clones, with approximately 82% as singletons. In germline, CDR1 is LNHNV, CDR2 YYDKDF (reference sequence). There are 16 residues in the CDR3. After removal of 0 bases from V and 2 bases from J, the junction contained 7 bases not matched to a gene. Specimen: peripheral blood. This TCR was sampled from a woman aged 45-65 years with acute or convalescent COVID-19. The rearrangement links TRBV15 to TRBJ2-7; 7 bases map to TRBD1. The CDR3 loop reads CATSRDSNRGTYEQYF. The CDR3, as DNA: TGTGCCACCAGCAGAGATAGCAACAGGGGAACCTACGAGCAGTACTTC.